These 30 T cell receptor beta chains were all obtained from the same sample, sequenced in a study of blood T cell repertoires in COVID-19. Profiling relied on immunoSEQ multiplex PCR, and the TCRdb table lists in-frame clones only, not all of them. The data contain about 220,000 clones, roughly four fifths of them singletons. Sequencing input: peripheral blood. The receptors shown here come from a woman in her seventies with acute or convalescent COVID-19.

The chain combines TRBV10-3 with TRBJ1-5; no clear D. Germline CDR1 reads ENHRY; CDR2 reads SYGVKD. The CDR3 covers 12 residues. V lost 4 bases, J lost 6 bases, and 7 bases lay in between. In DNA, the CDR3 is TGTGCCATCAGTGCCAATAGTCAGCCCCAGCATTTT. Its translation is CAISANSQPQHF.

In DNA form, the CDR3 reads TGCGCCAGCAGCCGACCCGGCCGAGGAATCACCGGGGAGCTGTTTTTT. This gives the protein CASSRPGRGITGELFF. The rearrangement links TRBV4-1 to TRBJ2-2; D gene ambiguous. The V end was cut by 4 bases, the J end by 4 bases, with 16 bases between. This CDR3 has 16 amino acids. Germline V lookup: CDR1 MGHRA, CDR2 YSYEKL.

This clone was observed once. This chain links TRBV2 with TRBJ1-5, with 8 positions matching TRBD1. The CDR3 sequence is 19 residues long. V trimming: 4 bases; J trimming: 6 bases; junction bases outside the gene matches: 20. Per germline, CDR1 SNHLY and CDR2 FYNNEI. CDR3 bases: TGTGCCAGCAGTGGAAAGGACAGGGATGCACTTCCCCAAGGTCAGCCCCAGCATTTT. It is translated as CASSGKDRDALPQGQPQHF. The full variable domain, its missing parts supplied by reference TRBV2 and TRBJ1-5, is EPEVTQTPSHQVTQMGQEVILRCVPISNHLYFYWYRQILGQKVEFLVSFYNNEISEKSEIFDDQFSVERPDGSNFTLKIRSTKLEDSAMYFCASSGKDRDALPQGQPQHFGDGTRLSIL.

This chain links TRBV28 with TRBJ1-2; 8 positions agree with TRBD1. There are 15 residues in the CDR3. Germline V gives CDR1 MDHEN, CDR2 SYDVKM. With 3 bases clipped from V and 7 bases from J, the junction kept 10 bases outside the gene matches. The CDR3 DNA sequence: TGTGCCAGCAGTTTCGGAATGCAGGGGGCGGGTGGCTACACCTTC. Its translation: CASSFGMQGAGGYTF.

This chain links TRBV18 with TRBJ1-3; 8 bases are a match to TRBD1. V trimming: 3 bases; J trimming: 4 bases; junction bases outside the gene matches: 8. This CDR3 comprises 16 residues. The V gene's germline CDR1 is KGHSH and CDR2 LQKENI. CDR3 loop: CASSPTRDRTGNTIYF. CDR3 coding DNA: TGTGCCAGCTCACCCACCCGGGACAGGACCGGAAACACCATATATTTT.

The J gene is TRBJ2-5, the V gene TRBV7-9; TRBD2 matches 10 bases. From germline, CDR1 is SEHNR and CDR2 FQNEAQ (reference sequence). V lost 5 bases and J lost 5; bases outside the gene matches: 20. This CDR3 contains 19 residues. CDR3 amino acids: CASSPFGIGTLAGRETQYF. The DNA for the CDR3 is TGTGCCAGCAGCCCATTCGGTATAGGAACACTAGCGGGGAGGGAGACCCAGTACTTC.

J is TRBJ1-1 and V is TRBV6-5, with 9 bases aligning to TRBD1. The CDR3 runs 14 residues. V lost 5 bases to trimming and J lost 4 bases; unmatched junction nucleotides: 5. The germline V gene encodes CDR1 MNHEY and CDR2 SVGAGI. The CDR3 loop reads CASSTGGVFTEAFF. The CDR3 DNA is TGTGCCAGCAGTACAGGGGGCGTATTCACTGAAGCTTTCTTT.

The chain employs TRBV24-1 and TRBJ1-1, with D maybe TRBD1 (6 bases). Trimming left V 10 bases short and J 4 bases short, with 12 bases between. The CDR3 loop spans 12 amino acids. Germline V gives CDR1 KGHDR, CDR2 SFDVKD. Here the CDR3 reads CATRGTFTEAFF. The CDR3 coding sequence is TGTGCCACAAGGGGGACCTTCACTGAAGCTTTCTTT.

This clone has just a few counts. The chain combines TRBV18 with TRBJ2-1; 9 nucleotides line up with TRBD2. This CDR3 is built from 17 residues. The ends lost 6 bases at V and 2 bases at J; junction bases unmatched: 11. The germline CDR1 and CDR2 sequences are KGHSH and LQKENI. CDR3 protein: CASSDSLGGGAYNEQFF. The CDR3 DNA reads as TGTGCCAGCTCGGACTCCCTGGGCGGGGGGGCCTACAATGAGCAGTTCTTC.

The V gene is TRBV5-1, the J gene TRBJ2-7, with 11 bases identical to TRBD1. The germline gives CDR1 SGHRS, CDR2 YFSETQ. Losses at the gene ends were 5 bases for V and 5 bases for J; bases not matched to a gene: 3. The CDR3 totals 13 residues. Here the CDR3 reads CASRMGQGDEQYF. CDR3 nucleotides: TGCGCCAGCAGAATGGGACAGGGGGACGAGCAGTACTTC.

The chain has TRBV4-3 and TRBJ1-5, with a tentative D call TRBD1 (5 bases). Trimming removed 0 bases from V and 8 bases from J, with 17 bases in between. The CDR3 consists of 16 residues. Germline V gene lookup returns CDR1 LGHNA and CDR2 YSLEER. DNA of the CDR3: TGCGCCAGCAGCCAAGAGGCGATTGGCGGGGGAGAGCCCCAGCATTTT. Its protein product is CASSQEAIGGGEPQHF.

The chain couples TRBV19 to TRBJ2-7; D is perhaps TRBD2 (6 bases). The CDR3 sequence is 16 residues long. Per germline, CDR1 LNHDA and CDR2 SQIVND (reference sequence). Deletions cut 5 bases from V and 2 bases from J, with 19 bases between. The CDR3: CASSPQTGGRPYEQYF. For the CDR3, the DNA is TGTGCCAGTAGTCCACAAACCGGGGGTCGACCCTACGAGCAGTACTTC.

The chain has TRBV2 and TRBJ2-7; D ambiguous. This CDR3 has 11 residues. Trimming cost V 4 bases and J 5 bases, with 6 bases left between them. From germline, CDR1 is SNHLY and CDR2 FYNNEI. The CDR3 loop reads CASSVLNEQYF. The DNA for the CDR3 is TGTGCCAGCAGTGTCTTAAACGAGCAGTACTTC.

The chain uses TRBV9 and TRBJ1-2; the D is unclear. The CDR3 is 15 amino acids. Germline V gene lookup returns CDR1 SGDLS and CDR2 YYNGEE. V gave up 4 bases and J gave up 0 bases, with 13 bases separating them. CDR3 bases: TGTGCCAGCAGCACGGGGAGGGAGGCTAACTATGGCTACACCTTC. It yields the protein CASSTGREANYGYTF.

The chain is built from TRBV11-2 and TRBJ1-1; D gene uncertain. Trimming shortened V by 2 bases and J by 6 bases, and 19 bases separated the two germline ends. Germline CDR1 reads SGHAT; CDR2 reads FQNNGV. The CDR3 sequence is 16 residues long. DNA for the CDR3: TGTGCCAGCAGCTTAAATCTAATGTTCGGAGGCGCTGAAGCTTTCTTT. Its translation: CASSLNLMFGGAEAFF.

The table lists this clone with a few counts. The CDR3 DNA reads as TGCAGCGTTGAACCCCTGGCCCAGCGGGGGCTCAGGGAGACCCAGTACTTC. It is translated as CSVEPLAQRGLRETQYF. V usage is TRBV29-1 and J usage is TRBJ2-5, with 8 bases that match TRBD2. V lost 2 bases and J lost 5; bases outside the gene matches: 16. This CDR3 contains 17 residues. The germline CDR1 and CDR2 sequences are SQVTM and ANQGSEA.

In this sample, this clone turned up once. The V gene is TRBV30, the J gene TRBJ1-4; no clear D gene. The CDR3 runs 13 residues. The germline CDR1 and CDR2 sequences are GTSNPN and SVGIG (reference sequence). V shed 0 bases and J shed 6 bases, with 8 bases lying between them. The CDR3 sequence: CAWSVRGYEKLFF. CDR3 bases: TGTGCCTGGAGTGTACGAGGGTATGAAAAACTGTTTTTT.

The chain links TRBV28 to TRBJ2-7, with 10 bases fitting TRBD1. The CDR3 totals 15 residues. V shed 5 bases, J shed 6 bases, and the junction held 10 bases outside the gene matches. Germline CDR1 and CDR2: MDHEN and SYDVKM. The CDR3 DNA sequence: TGTGCCAGCAGTCTGGCCGGGACAGGGGTGGGCGAGCAGTACTTC. Encoded protein: CASSLAGTGVGEQYF.

This clone occurred a few times. The chain combines TRBV27 with TRBJ1-2, with TRBD1 matching over 10 bases. Unmatched junction bases numbered 2, after V lost 5 bases and J lost 2 bases. Germline CDR1 MNHEY, CDR2 SMNVEV (reference sequence). The CDR3 extends over 14 amino acids. CDR3 residues: CASSPGQGNYGYTF. The CDR3, as DNA: TGTGCCAGCAGTCCGGGACAGGGGAACTATGGCTACACCTTC.

The chain combines TRBV30 with TRBJ1-3; 7 bases are a match to TRBD1. The CDR3 loop spans 15 amino acids. After removal of 5 bases from V and 2 bases from J, the junction contained 9 bases not matched to a gene. The V gene's germline CDR1 is GTSNPN and CDR2 SVGIG (reference sequence). The chain's CDR3 is CAWCLPQGPGNTIYF. The DNA for the CDR3 is TGTGCCTGGTGCCTGCCACAGGGGCCTGGAAACACCATATATTTT.

The rearrangement joins TRBV12-3 or TRBV12-4 to TRBJ1-5; D unresolved. Between the trimmed V and J ends, which lost 1 base and 6 bases, there was a span of 4 bases. CDR3 length: 12 amino acids. CDR3 DNA sequence: TGTGCCAGCAGTTTAGTATTTCAGCCCCAGCATTTT. Protein sequence: CASSLVFQPQHF.

V and J are TRBV10-3 and TRBJ1-2; TRBD1 aligns across 8 bases. The CDR3 consists of 14 residues. V shed 4 bases and J 5 bases; nucleotides not matched to a gene: 6. Germline CDR1 and CDR2: ENHRY and SYGVKD. CDR3 sequence (DNA): TGTGCCATCAGTGTTGAGACAGGGGATTATGGCTACACCTTC. Protein product: CAISVETGDYGYTF.

V is TRBV28 and J is TRBJ1-6; D not certain. In germline, CDR1 is MDHEN, CDR2 SYDVKM. There are 15 residues in the CDR3. Trimming removed 3 bases at V and 0 bases at J, with 6 bases between. CDR3 DNA sequence: TGTGCCAGCAGTTTTCTCAGCTCCTATAATTCACCCCTCCACTTT. This sequence encodes CASSFLSSYNSPLHF.

The chain combines TRBV6-5 with TRBJ1-6, with D perhaps matching TRBD1 (6 bases). The CDR3 runs 14 residues. Deletions cut 7 bases from V and 0 bases from J, with 7 bases between. The germline V gene has CDR1 MNHEY and CDR2 SVGAGI. CDR3 sequence (DNA): TGTGCCAGCACAGGGGCCTCCTATAATTCACCCCTCCACTTT. It specifies CASTGASYNSPLHF.

This chain connects TRBV6-2 or TRBV6-3 to TRBJ1-1; 8 bases line up with TRBD1. Trimming cost V 4 bases and J 7 bases; bases outside gene matches: 8. Germline lookup yields CDR1 MNHEY and CDR2 SVGEGT. The CDR3 length is 14 residues. The CDR3 region has the DNA TGTGCCAGCAGTTCCCTGACAGGGGACGTTGAAGCTTTCTTT. Translated, it gives CASSSLTGDVEAFF.

A few counts support this clone. The chain carries TRBV5-8 and TRBJ1-1; 8 nucleotides align to TRBD1. The junction had 5 bases not matched to a gene; V was cut back by 0 bases and J by 1 base. The CDR3 is made up of 16 amino acids. CDR1 and CDR2 from the germline V gene are SGHTS and YDEGEE. The CDR3, as DNA: TGTGCCAGCAGCTTGGGCCCGGACAGGGCGAACACTGAAGCTTTCTTT. Protein: CASSLGPDRANTEAFF.

The chain has TRBV12-3 or TRBV12-4 and TRBJ1-2; D is uncertain. Trimming pared 3 bases from V and 6 bases from J, leaving 11 bases between. The CDR3 runs 13 residues. The CDR3 reads CASSLNGLNGYTF. DNA for the CDR3: TGTGCCAGCAGTTTGAATGGGCTCAATGGCTACACCTTC.

The V gene is TRBV12-3 or TRBV12-4, the J gene TRBJ1-1; D is possibly TRBD1 (6 bases). Trimming took off 6 bases at V and 5 bases at J, with 13 bases between the two ends. CDR3 length: 13 amino acids. This CDR3 is CASSLKGGTEAFF. The DNA for the CDR3 is TGTGCCAGCAGCCTTAAGGGGGGGACTGAAGCTTTCTTT.

This rearrangement joins TRBV6-2 or TRBV6-3 to TRBJ2-7, with D maybe TRBD2 (6 bases). Per germline, CDR1 MNHEY and CDR2 SVGEGT. This CDR3 has 15 amino acids. V was pared by 0 bases and J by 0 bases, with 9 bases between. The CDR3 DNA sequence: TGTGCCAGCAGTTACTCGAGCGGGCGCTCCTACGAGCAGTACTTC. Protein product: CASSYSSGRSYEQYF.

The gene calls are TRBV16 and TRBJ2-3; D remains ambiguous. Trimming took 2 bases from V and 0 from J, leaving 9 bases between them. The CDR3 sequence is 15 residues long. Germline V gene sequence: CDR1 KGHSY, CDR2 FQNENV. CDR3 nucleotide sequence: TGTGCCAGCAGCCAACTCGTGTCCAGCACAGATACGCAGTATTTT. Translated: CASSQLVSSTDTQYF. The full variable domain, with the rest looked up from reference TRBV16 and TRBJ2-3, is GEEVAQTPKHLVRGEGQKAKLYCAPIKGHSYVFWYQQVLKNEFKFLISFQNENVFDETGMPKERFSAKCLPNSPCSLEIQATKLEDSAVYFCASSQLVSSTDTQYFGPGTRLTVL.